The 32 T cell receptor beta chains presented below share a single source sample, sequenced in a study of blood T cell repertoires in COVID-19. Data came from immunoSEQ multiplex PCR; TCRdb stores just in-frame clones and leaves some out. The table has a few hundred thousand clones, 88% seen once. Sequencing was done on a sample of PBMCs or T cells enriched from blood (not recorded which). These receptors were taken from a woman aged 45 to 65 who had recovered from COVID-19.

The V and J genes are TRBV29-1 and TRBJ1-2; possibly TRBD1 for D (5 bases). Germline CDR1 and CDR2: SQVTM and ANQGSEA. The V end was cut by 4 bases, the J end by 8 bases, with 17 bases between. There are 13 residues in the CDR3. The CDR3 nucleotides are TGCAGCGTTGCCCTCAGGGATTTAGGAGGCTACACCTTC. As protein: CSVALRDLGGYTF.

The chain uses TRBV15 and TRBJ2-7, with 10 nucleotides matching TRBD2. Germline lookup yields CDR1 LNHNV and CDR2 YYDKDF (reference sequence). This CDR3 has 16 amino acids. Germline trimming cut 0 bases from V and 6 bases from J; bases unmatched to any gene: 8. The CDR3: CATSRDHKREGREQYF. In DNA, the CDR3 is TGTGCCACCAGCAGAGATCATAAGCGGGAGGGCCGCGAGCAGTACTTC.

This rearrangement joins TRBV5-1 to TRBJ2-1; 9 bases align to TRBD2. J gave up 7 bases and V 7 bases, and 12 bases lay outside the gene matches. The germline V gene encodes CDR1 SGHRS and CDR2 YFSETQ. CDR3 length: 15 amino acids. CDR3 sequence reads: CASSRVAGAGNEQFF. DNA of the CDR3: TGCGCCAGCTCCAGGGTAGCGGGAGCTGGGAATGAGCAGTTCTTC.

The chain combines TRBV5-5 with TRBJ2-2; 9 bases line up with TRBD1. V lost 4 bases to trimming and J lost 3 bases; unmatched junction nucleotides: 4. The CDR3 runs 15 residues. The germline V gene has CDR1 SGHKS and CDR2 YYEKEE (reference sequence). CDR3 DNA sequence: TGTGCCAGCAGCCCCGGACAGGGGTACACCGGGGAGCTGTTTTTT. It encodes CASSPGQGYTGELFF.

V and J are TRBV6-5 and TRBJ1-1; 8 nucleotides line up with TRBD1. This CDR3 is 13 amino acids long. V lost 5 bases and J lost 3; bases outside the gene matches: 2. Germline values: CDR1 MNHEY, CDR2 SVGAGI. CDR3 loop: CASSIQGDTEAFF. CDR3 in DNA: TGTGCCAGCAGTATACAGGGGGACACTGAAGCTTTCTTT.

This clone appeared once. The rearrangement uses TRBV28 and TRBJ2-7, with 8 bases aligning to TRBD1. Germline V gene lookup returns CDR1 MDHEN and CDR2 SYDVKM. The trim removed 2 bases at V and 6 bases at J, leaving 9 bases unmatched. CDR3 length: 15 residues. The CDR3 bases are TGTGCCAGCAGTTTAAGGGGGACAGGATCGTCCGAGCAGTACTTC. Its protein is CASSLRGTGSSEQYF.

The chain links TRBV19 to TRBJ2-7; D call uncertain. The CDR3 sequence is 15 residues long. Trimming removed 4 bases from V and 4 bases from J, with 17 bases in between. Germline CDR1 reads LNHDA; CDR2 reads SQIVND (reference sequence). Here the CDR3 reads CASSSPRYSSYEQYF. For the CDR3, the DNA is TGTGCCAGTAGTAGTCCCCGTTACTCCTCGTACGAGCAGTACTTC.

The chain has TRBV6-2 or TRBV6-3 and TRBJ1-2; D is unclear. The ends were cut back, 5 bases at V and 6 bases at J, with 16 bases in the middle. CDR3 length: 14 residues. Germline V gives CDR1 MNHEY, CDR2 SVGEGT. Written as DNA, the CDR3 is TGTGCCAGCAGTCGCCCTGACGGGGTTGATGGCTACACCTTC. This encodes CASSRPDGVDGYTF.

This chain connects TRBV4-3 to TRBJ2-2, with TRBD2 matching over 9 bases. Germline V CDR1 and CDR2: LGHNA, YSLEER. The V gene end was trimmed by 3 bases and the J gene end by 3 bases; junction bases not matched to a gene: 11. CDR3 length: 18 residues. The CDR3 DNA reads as TGCGCCAGCAGCCAGGGACTAGCAGCTTTAACGTACACCGGGGAGCTGTTTTTT. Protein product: CASSQGLAALTYTGELFF.

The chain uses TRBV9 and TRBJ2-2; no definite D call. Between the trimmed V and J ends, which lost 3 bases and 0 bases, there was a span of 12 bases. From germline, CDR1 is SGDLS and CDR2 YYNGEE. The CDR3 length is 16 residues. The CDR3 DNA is TGTGCCAGCAGCGCCCTAGTTAGCTCGAACACCGGGGAGCTGTTTTTT. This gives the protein CASSALVSSNTGELFF.

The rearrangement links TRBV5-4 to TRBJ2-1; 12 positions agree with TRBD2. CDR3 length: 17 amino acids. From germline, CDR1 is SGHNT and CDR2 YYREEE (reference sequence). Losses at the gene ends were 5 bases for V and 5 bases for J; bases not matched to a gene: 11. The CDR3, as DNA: TGTGCCAGCAGAAGAGGACTAGCGGGGAGCGGAGACAATGAGCAGTTCTTC. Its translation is CASRRGLAGSGDNEQFF.

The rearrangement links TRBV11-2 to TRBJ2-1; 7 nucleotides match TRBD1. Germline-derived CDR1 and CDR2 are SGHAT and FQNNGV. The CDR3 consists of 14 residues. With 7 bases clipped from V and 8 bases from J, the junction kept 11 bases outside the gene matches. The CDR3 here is CASNNPDRVDEQFF. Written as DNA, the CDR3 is TGTGCCAGCAACAATCCCGACAGGGTCGATGAGCAGTTCTTC.

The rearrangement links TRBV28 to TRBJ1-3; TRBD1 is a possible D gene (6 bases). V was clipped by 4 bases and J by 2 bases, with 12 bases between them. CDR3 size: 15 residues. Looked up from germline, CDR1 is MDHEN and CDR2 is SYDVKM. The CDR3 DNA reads TGTGCCAGCAGTTCGACTACAGGGACTGGAAACACCATATATTTT. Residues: CASSSTTGTGNTIYF.

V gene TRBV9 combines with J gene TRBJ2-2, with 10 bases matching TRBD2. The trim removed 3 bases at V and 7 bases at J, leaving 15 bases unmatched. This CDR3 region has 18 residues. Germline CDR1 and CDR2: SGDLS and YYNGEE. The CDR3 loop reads CASSATLPSGSFVGELFF. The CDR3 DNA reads TGTGCCAGCAGCGCCACCCTCCCTAGCGGGAGTTTTGTCGGGGAGCTGTTTTTT.

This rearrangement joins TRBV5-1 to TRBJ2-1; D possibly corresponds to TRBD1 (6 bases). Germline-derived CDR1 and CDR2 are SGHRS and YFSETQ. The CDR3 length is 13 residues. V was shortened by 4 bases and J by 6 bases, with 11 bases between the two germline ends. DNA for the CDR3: TGCGCCAGCAGCCCGGACAGCCTCAATGAGCAGTTCTTC. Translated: CASSPDSLNEQFF.

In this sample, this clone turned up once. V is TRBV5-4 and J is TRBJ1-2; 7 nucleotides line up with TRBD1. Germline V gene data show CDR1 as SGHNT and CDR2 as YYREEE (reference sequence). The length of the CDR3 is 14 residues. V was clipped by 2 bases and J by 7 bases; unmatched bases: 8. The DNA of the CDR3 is TGTGCCAGCAGCTTCAACCGACAGGGTAGTGGCTACACCTTC. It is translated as CASSFNRQGSGYTF.

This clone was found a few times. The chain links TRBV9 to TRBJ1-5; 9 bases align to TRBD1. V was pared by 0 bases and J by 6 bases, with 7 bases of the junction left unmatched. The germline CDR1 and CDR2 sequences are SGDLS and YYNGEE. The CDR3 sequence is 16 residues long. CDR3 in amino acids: CASSVGIGTGSQPQHF. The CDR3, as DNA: TGTGCCAGCAGCGTAGGAATAGGGACAGGGTCTCAGCCCCAGCATTTT.

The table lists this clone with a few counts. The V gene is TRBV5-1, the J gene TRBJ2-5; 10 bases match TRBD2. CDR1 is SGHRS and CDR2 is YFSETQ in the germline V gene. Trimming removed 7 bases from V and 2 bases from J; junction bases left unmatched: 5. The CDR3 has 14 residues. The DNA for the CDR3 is TGCGCCAGCGAGAGCGGGAGGGGGCAAGAGACCCAGTACTTC. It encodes CASESGRGQETQYF.

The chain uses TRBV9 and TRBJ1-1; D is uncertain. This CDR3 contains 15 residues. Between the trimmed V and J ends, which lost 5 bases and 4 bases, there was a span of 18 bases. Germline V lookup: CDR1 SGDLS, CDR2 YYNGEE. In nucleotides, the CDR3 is TGTGCCAGCAGACCGCCGGGGAGTTTTAGCACTGAAGCTTTCTTT. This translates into CASRPPGSFSTEAFF.

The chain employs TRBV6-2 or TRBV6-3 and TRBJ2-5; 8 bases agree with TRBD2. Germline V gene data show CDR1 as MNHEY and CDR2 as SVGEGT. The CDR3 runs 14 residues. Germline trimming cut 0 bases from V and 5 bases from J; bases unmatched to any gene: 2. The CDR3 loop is CASSYSASGETQYF. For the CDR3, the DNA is TGTGCCAGCAGTTACTCGGCTAGCGGGGAGACCCAGTACTTC.

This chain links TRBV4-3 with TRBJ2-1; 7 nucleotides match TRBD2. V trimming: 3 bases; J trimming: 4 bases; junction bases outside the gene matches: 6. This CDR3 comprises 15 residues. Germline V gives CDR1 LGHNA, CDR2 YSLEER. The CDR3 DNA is TGCGCCAGCAGCCAGTCCGGGACTACATACAATGAGCAGTTCTTC. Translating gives CASSQSGTTYNEQFF.

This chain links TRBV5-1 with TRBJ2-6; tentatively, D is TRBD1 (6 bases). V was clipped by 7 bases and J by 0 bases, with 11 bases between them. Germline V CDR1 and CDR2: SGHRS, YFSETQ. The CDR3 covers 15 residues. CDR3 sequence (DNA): TGCGCCAGCGGCCTAGGGGGCTCTGGGGCCAACGTCCTGACTTTC. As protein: CASGLGGSGANVLTF.

Written as DNA, the CDR3 is TGTGCCAGTACCACGACGGGACTAGCGGACAATGAGCAGTTCTTC. Amino acids: CASTTTGLADNEQFF. The gene calls are TRBV19 and TRBJ2-1; 11 nucleotides line up with TRBD2. CDR1 and CDR2 from the germline V gene are LNHDA and SQIVND (reference sequence). V was clipped by 7 bases and J by 5 bases; unmatched bases: 7. CDR3 length: 15 residues. Combining the CDR3 with reference TRBV19 and TRBJ2-1 gives the whole variable domain DGGITQSPKYLFRKEGQNVTLSCEQNLNHDAMYWYRQDPGQGLRLIYYSQIVNDFQKGDIAEGYSVSREKKESFPLTVTSAQKNPTAFYLCASTTTGLADNEQFFGPGTRLTVL.

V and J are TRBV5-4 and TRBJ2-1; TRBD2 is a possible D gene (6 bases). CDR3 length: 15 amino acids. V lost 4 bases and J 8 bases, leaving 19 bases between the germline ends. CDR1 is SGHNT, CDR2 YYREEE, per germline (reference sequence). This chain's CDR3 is CASSPGRLEGYEQFF. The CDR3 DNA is TGTGCCAGCAGCCCGGGACGCTTGGAGGGGTATGAGCAGTTCTTC.

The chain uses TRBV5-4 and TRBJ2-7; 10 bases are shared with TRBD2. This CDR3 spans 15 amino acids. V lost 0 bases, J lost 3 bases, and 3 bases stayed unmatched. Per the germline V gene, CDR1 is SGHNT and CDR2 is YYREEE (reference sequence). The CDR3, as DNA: TGTGCCAGCAGCTTGGGGCTAGCGGGGGACTACGAGCAGTACTTC. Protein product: CASSLGLAGDYEQYF.

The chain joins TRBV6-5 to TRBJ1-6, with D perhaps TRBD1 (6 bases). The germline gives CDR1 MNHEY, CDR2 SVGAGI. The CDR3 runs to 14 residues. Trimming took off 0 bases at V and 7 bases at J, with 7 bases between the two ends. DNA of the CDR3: TGTGCCAGCAGTTACTCCCAGGGGAATTCACCCCTCCACTTT. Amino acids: CASSYSQGNSPLHF.

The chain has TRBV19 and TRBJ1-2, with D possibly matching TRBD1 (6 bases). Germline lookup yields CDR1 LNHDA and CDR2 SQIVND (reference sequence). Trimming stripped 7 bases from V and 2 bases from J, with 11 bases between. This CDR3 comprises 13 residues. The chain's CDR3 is CASNRDTNYGYTF. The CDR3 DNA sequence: TGTGCCAGTAACCGGGACACCAACTATGGCTACACCTTC.

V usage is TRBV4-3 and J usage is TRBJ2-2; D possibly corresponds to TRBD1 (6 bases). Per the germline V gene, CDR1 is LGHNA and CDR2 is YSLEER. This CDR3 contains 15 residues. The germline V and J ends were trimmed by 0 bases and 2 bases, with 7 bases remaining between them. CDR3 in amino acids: CASSQEQGNTGELFF. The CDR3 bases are TGCGCCAGCAGCCAAGAACAGGGTAACACCGGGGAGCTGTTTTTT.

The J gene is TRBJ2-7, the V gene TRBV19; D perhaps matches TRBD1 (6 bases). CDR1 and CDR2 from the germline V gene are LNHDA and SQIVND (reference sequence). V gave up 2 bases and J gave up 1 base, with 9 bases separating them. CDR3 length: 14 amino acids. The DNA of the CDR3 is TGTGCCAGTAGTATAATCAGGGGTTCCTACGAGCAGTACTTC. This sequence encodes CASSIIRGSYEQYF. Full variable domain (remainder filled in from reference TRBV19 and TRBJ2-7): DGGITQSPKYLFRKEGQNVTLSCEQNLNHDAMYWYRQDPGQGLRLIYYSQIVNDFQKGDIAEGYSVSREKKESFPLTVTSAQKNPTAFYLCASSIIRGSYEQYFGPGTRLTVT.

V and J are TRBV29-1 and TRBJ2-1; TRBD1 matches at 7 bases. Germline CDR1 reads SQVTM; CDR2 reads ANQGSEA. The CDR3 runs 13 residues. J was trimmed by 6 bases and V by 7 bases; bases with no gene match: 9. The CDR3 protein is CSGVETGLNEQFF. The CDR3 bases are TGCAGCGGGGTGGAGACAGGGCTCAATGAGCAGTTCTTC.

CDR3 bases: TGTGCCAGCAGTGAAGGAGGGGGATACACCGGGGAGCTGTTTTTT. The encoded protein is CASSEGGGYTGELFF. This chain connects TRBV6-1 to TRBJ2-2; D may be TRBD1 (6 bases). This CDR3 has 15 residues. Germline loops: CDR1 MNHNS, CDR2 SASEGT. Deletions cut 1 base from V and 3 bases from J, with 9 bases between.

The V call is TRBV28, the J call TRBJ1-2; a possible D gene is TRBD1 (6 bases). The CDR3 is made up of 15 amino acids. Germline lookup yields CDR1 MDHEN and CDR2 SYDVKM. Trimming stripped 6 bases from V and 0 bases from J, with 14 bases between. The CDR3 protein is CASSQPTGPNYGYTF. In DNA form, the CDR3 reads TGTGCCAGCAGCCAACCGACAGGACCTAACTATGGCTACACCTTC.